Each of the 19 T cell receptor beta chains below was sequenced from the same sample in a study of T cells after yellow fever vaccination. Each CDR3 protein gets one entry after TCRdb re-called the 5' RACE reads with MiXCR. Seen here are 200,000 to 300,000 distinct CDR3 sequences, roughly 6.3% observed once, and the top ten hold around 1.1%. Sequences were derived from CD4+ T cells sorted from PBMCs, sampled on the day of the yellow fever booster vaccination. The receptors originated from a man aged 25-45 years who received the YFV17D yellow fever vaccine.

This clonotype was detected only a few times. The rearrangement uses TRBV11-2 and TRBJ2-3, with a possible D match to TRBD2 (7 bases). V lost 7 bases, J lost 4 bases, and 21 bases lay in between. Looked up from germline, CDR1 is SGHAT and CDR2 is FQNNGV. This CDR3 spans 16 amino acids. The CDR3 nucleotides read TGTGCCAGCATCTGGGGAGGGACAATGGAGGCAGATACGCAGTATTTT. This translates into CASIWGGTMEADTQYF.

This clonotype came up a few times. The rearrangement uses TRBV7-2 and TRBJ2-5; TRBD1 might be the D (5 bases). Trimming removed 3 bases from V and 2 bases from J, with 13 bases in between. Germline assignment: CDR1 SGHTA and CDR2 FQGNSA. The CDR3 consists of 15 residues. In nucleotides, the CDR3 is TGTGCCAGCAGCTTTTCAGACAGCCCACAAGAGACCCAGTACTTC. This encodes CASSFSDSPQETQYF.

This clonotype was observed a few times. The V gene is TRBV23-1, the J gene TRBJ2-1; D may be TRBD1 or TRBD2 (5 bases each). TRBV23-1 is classed as an ORF, of uncertain function. CDR3 length: 15 amino acids. V dropped 6 bases and J dropped 0 bases, with 12 bases sitting between them. CDR3 nucleotides: TGCGCCAGCAGCCCCGAGGGGAGCTCCTACAATGAGCAGTTCTTC. It translates to CASSPEGSSYNEQFF.

The table lists this clonotype with a few counts. The rearrangement uses TRBV11-1 and TRBJ2-7; tentatively, D is TRBD2 (5 bases). Per germline, CDR1 SGHAT and CDR2 FQDESV (reference sequence). CDR3 length equals 19 residues. Trimming pared 4 bases from V and 0 bases from J, leaving 25 bases between. DNA of the CDR3: TGTGCCAGCAGCTCTCCCCGGGGTTGGGAGAAGAAAAGCTCCTACGAGCAGTACTTC. Translation: CASSSPRGWEKKSSYEQYF.

The CDR3 DNA reads as TGTGCCAGCAGCTCGCCGGGAGGCAGGGAGTATAGTAATCCTGAAGCTTTCTTT. Amino acid sequence: CASSSPGGREYSNPEAFF. The chain recombines TRBV11-1 with TRBJ1-1, with a tentative D call TRBD1 (5 bases). The germline CDR1 and CDR2 sequences are SGHAT and FQDESV (reference sequence). This CDR3 has 18 amino acids. Trimming pared 4 bases from V and 6 bases from J, leaving 27 bases between.

This clonotype was picked up a small number of times. V is TRBV7-2 and J is TRBJ1-4, with 7 bases fitting TRBD1. Germline loops: CDR1 SGHTA, CDR2 FQGNSA. This CDR3 region has 13 residues. V dropped 7 bases and J dropped 7; count of bases not matched to a gene: 6. The chain's CDR3 is CASMKQGTEKLFF. In nucleotides, the CDR3 is TGTGCCAGCATGAAACAGGGGACTGAAAAACTGTTTTTT.

In its sample, this clonotype was seen many times. J is TRBJ1-2 and V is TRBV7-2; 7 positions agree with TRBD1. In germline, CDR1 is SGHTA, CDR2 FQGNSA. CDR3 length equals 13 residues. The trim removed 3 bases at V and 4 bases at J, leaving 2 bases unmatched. CDR3 loop: CASSFGTVYGYTF. In DNA form, the CDR3 reads TGTGCCAGCAGCTTCGGGACAGTCTATGGCTACACCTTC.

This clonotype appeared once. Since the CDR3 does not end with the conserved phenylalanine or tryptophan, this likely comes from a read error. This rearrangement joins TRBV7-2 to TRBJ2-7, with D possibly being TRBD2 (5 bases). With 4 bases removed from V and 2 bases from J, the gap between germline ends came to 15 bases. This CDR3 has 15 amino acids. In germline, CDR1 is SGHTA, CDR2 FQGNSA. CDR3 sequence reads: CASSSNRGLTYEQYL. In nucleotides, the CDR3 is TGTGCCAGCAGCTCCAACCGCGGGCTGACCTACGAGCAGTACCTC.

The V and J genes are TRBV20-1 and TRBJ2-2; D is perhaps TRBD2 (6 bases). The CDR3 is made up of 15 amino acids. Germline V CDR1 and CDR2: DFQATT, SNEGSKA (reference sequence). Trimming took 1 base from V and 4 from J, leaving 13 bases between them. The CDR3 DNA reads as TGCAGTGCTAGAGTTGGGAGTAGCGGCACCGGGGAGCTGTTTTTT. Protein: CSARVGSSGTGELFF.

The chain combines TRBV7-2 with TRBJ2-2; D is unresolved. V dropped 4 bases and J dropped 1 base, with 7 bases sitting between them. CDR3 length equals 14 residues. Germline V gene sequence: CDR1 SGHTA, CDR2 FQGNSA. CDR3 in amino acids: CASSSLLNTGELFF. In nucleotides, the CDR3 is TGTGCCAGCAGCTCCCTGCTGAACACCGGGGAGCTGTTTTTT.

This clonotype has just a few counts. This chain joins TRBV5-5 and TRBJ2-2; 13 bases match TRBD2. V lost 3 bases and J lost 7; bases outside the gene matches: 6. CDR1 and CDR2 from the germline V gene are SGHKS and YYEKEE (reference sequence). The CDR3 is 16 amino acids. Written as DNA, the CDR3 is TGTGCCAGCAGCTACGGACTAGCGGGAGCAGGCGGGGAGCTGTTTTTT. Encoded protein: CASSYGLAGAGGELFF. The full variable domain, completed using reference TRBV5-5 and TRBJ2-2, is DAGVTQSPTHLIKTRGQQVTLRCSPISGHKSVSWYQQVLGQGPQFIFQYYEKEERGRGNFPDRFSARQFPNYSSELNVNALLLGDSALYLCASSYGLAGAGGELFFGEGSRLTVL.

This clonotype was seen ten or more times. The J gene is TRBJ2-7, the V gene TRBV5-1, with 10 nucleotides matching TRBD2. V lost 4 bases to trimming and J lost 4 bases; unmatched junction nucleotides: 8. The germline gives CDR1 SGHRS, CDR2 YFSETQ. There are 15 residues in the CDR3. CDR3 sequence: CASSTASGREYEQYF. The DNA of the CDR3 is TGCGCCAGCAGCACCGCTAGCGGGAGAGAATACGAGCAGTACTTC.

This clonotype turned up a few times. The chain joins TRBV5-6 to TRBJ2-7; TRBD1 is a possible D gene (5 bases). This CDR3 region has 13 residues. Germline CDR1 SGHDT, CDR2 YYEEEE. V was clipped by 0 bases and J by 5 bases, with 9 bases between them. CDR3: CASSLALGDEQYF. CDR3 DNA: TGTGCCAGCAGCTTGGCCTTAGGGGACGAGCAGTACTTC.

This clonotype was detected ten times or more. This rearrangement joins TRBV9 to TRBJ2-2, with 9 nucleotides matching TRBD2. The V gene end was trimmed by 3 bases and the J gene end by 6 bases; junction bases not matched to a gene: 12. This CDR3 comprises 17 residues. The germline V gene encodes CDR1 SGDLS and CDR2 YYNGEE. CDR3 sequence reads: CASSGRTGTSYPGELFF. CDR3 nucleotides: TGTGCCAGCAGCGGCCGCACCGGGACTAGCTATCCCGGGGAGCTGTTTTTT.

This clonotype was observed a few times. V gene TRBV20-1 combines with J gene TRBJ2-1; D is unresolved. Trimming took 3 bases from V and 8 from J, leaving 14 bases between them. The CDR3 spans 13 residues. Germline V lookup: CDR1 DFQATT, CDR2 SNEGSKA (reference sequence). Written as DNA, the CDR3 is TGCAGTGCTAGCCCCTCGGCGTACTATGAGCAGTTCTTC. It translates to CSASPSAYYEQFF.

This clonotype was recorded a few times. This chain links TRBV29-1 with TRBJ2-7; no clear D. Germline CDR1 and CDR2: SQVTM and ANQGSEA. Trimming pared 4 bases from V and 2 bases from J, leaving 9 bases between. The CDR3 covers 12 residues. Written as DNA, the CDR3 is TGCAGCGTTGGGGGAAGGGCCTACGAGCAGTACTTC. It specifies CSVGGRAYEQYF.

This sequence joins TRBV6-2 or TRBV6-3 and TRBJ2-2; the D gene is possibly TRBD2 (5 bases). This CDR3 contains 14 residues. Germline-derived CDR1 and CDR2 are MNHEY and SVGEGT. V shed 6 bases and J shed 3 bases, with 11 bases lying between them. CDR3 coding DNA: TGTGCCAGCAGGGACGGGATCTACACCGGGGAGCTGTTTTTT. It is translated as CASRDGIYTGELFF.

This clonotype was seen a few times. The CDR3 region is CASSQDPPSGSLGEQYF. The DNA for the CDR3 is TGCGCCAGCAGCCAAGATCCGCCTAGCGGGAGCCTAGGCGAGCAGTACTTC. The chain joins TRBV4-1 to TRBJ2-7, with 10 bases that match TRBD2. V trimming: 0 bases; J trimming: 6 bases; junction bases outside the gene matches: 11. CDR3 length: 17 residues. Per the germline V gene, CDR1 is MGHRA and CDR2 is YSYEKL.

This clonotype was counted a few times. The chain uses TRBV7-6 and TRBJ1-2; a weak D match, TRBD1 (5 bases). Per germline, CDR1 SGHVS and CDR2 FNYEAQ. This CDR3 has 13 residues. V lost 5 bases, J lost 8 bases, and 15 bases lay in between. The CDR3 is CASSQGPGGGYTF. For the CDR3, the DNA is TGTGCCAGCAGCCAAGGACCCGGGGGGGGCTACACCTTC.